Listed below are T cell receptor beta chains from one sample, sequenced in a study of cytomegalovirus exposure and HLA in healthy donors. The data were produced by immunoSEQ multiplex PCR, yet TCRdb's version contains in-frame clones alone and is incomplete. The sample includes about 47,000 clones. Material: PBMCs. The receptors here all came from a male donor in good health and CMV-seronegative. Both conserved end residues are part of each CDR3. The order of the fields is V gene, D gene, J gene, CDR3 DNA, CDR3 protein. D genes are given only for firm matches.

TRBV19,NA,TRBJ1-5,TGTGCCAGTAGTGCAACACACAATCAGCCCCAGCATTTT,CASSATHNQPQHF
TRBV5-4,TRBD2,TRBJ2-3,TGTGCCAGTCTACCAGCGGGGACCCGTAGCACAGATACGCAGTATTTT,CASLPAGTRSTDTQYF
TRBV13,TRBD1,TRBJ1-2,TGTGCCAGCAGCGAAACAGGGGTTCATGGCTACACCTTC,CASSETGVHGYTF
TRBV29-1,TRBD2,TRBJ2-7,TGCAGCGTTGATGAGAATTCTAGCGGGGGGGCCTACGAGCAGTACTTC,CSVDENSSGGAYEQYF
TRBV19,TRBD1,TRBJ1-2,TGTGCCAGTAGTCGGGACAGCCTCTATGGCTACACCTTC,CASSRDSLYGYTF
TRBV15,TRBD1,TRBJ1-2,TGTGCCACCAGCAGTGGACAGGGGGATGGCTACACCTTC,CATSSGQGDGYTF
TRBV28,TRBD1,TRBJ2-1,TGTGCCAGCAGTCCCTCCGGGACAGTGGGCAATGAGCAGTTCTTC,CASSPSGTVGNEQFF
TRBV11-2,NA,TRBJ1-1,TGTGCCAGCAGCTTGCGCAGGGAAAGGTTTGGCACTGAAGCTTTCTTT,CASSLRRERFGTEAFF
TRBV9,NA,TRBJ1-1,TGTGCCAGCAGCGTAGCGGGGATGAACACTGAAGCTTTCTTT,CASSVAGMNTEAFF
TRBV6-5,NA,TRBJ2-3,TGTGCCAGCAGTTACTCGGGGGGGCATTCATATACGCAGTATTTT,CASSYSGGHSYTQYF
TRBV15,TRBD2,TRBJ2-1,TGTGCCACCAGCATCGGGGGGGACAATGAGCAGTTCTTC,CATSIGGDNEQFF
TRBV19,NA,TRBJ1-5,TGTGCCAGTAGTAGGGGGGGGATCGTCAATCAGCCCCAGCATTTT,CASSRGGIVNQPQHF
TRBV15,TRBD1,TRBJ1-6,TGTGCCACCAGCAGAGATCAGGGGGCTACGGAATCACCCCTCCACTTT,CATSRDQGATESPLHF
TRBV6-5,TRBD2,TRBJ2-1,TGTGCCAGCAGTTACTCTAGCGGGGCGCCCTACAATGAGCAGTTCTTC,CASSYSSGAPYNEQFF
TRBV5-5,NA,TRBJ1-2,TGTGCCAGCAGCTTGTATCAGGGAGGGGACTATGGCTACACCTTC,CASSLYQGGDYGYTF
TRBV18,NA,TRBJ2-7,TGTGCCAGCTCACCATCGGGGGTGGACTACGAGCAGTACTTC,CASSPSGVDYEQYF
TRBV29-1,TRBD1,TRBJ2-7,TGCAGCGTACGATCCCGACAGGGGGCCTACGAGCAGTACTTC,CSVRSRQGAYEQYF
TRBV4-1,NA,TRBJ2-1,TGCGCCAGCAGCCGAGACCCGGGACTCCGTTACAATGAGCAGTTCTTC,CASSRDPGLRYNEQFF
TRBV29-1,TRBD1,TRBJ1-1,TGCAGCGTTGAAGCACACCGGGACAGGGACCCTGAAGCTTTCTTT,CSVEAHRDRDPEAFF
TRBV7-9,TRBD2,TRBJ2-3,TGTGCCAGCCTAGCGGGGGGGTGGACAGATACGCAGTATTTT,CASLAGGWTDTQYF
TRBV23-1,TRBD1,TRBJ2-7,TGCGCCAGCAGTCAAGGACAGGGCGGCGAGCAGTACTTC,CASSQGQGGEQYF
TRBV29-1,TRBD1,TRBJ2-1,TGCAGCGCGCAAGGACAGGGGGTTGAGCAGTTCTTC,CSAQGQGVEQFF
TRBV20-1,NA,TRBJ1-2,TGCAGTACAGGACGGTCCTATGGCTACACCTTC,CSTGRSYGYTF
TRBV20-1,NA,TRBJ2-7,TGCAGTGCTCGGTTATACGAGCAGTACTTC,CSARLYEQYF
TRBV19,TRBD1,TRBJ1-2,TGTGCCAGTAGTATTGCGGGACAGGGGGTAGGCTACACCTTC,CASSIAGQGVGYTF
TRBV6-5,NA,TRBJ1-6,TGTGCCAGCAGTTCGTCATCAACAGGGTCGGATTCACCCCTCCACTTT,CASSSSSTGSDSPLHF
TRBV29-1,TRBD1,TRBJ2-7,TGCAGCGTTGCGACAGGGGGCGAATACGAGCAGTACTTC,CSVATGGEYEQYF
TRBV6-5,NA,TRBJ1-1,TGTGCCAGCAGGGATCCCAGGGTCGTGACTGAAGCTTTCTTT,CASRDPRVVTEAFF
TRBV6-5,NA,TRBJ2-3,TGTGCCAGCAGTTACTCGCGTAAGATAACAGATACGCAGTATTTT,CASSYSRKITDTQYF
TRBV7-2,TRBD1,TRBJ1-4,TGTGCCAGCAGCCCCGGGACAGCGAATGAAAAACTGTTTTTT,CASSPGTANEKLFF
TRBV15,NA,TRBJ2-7,TGTGCCACCAGCAGAGATTATTCCAAGCGGTCCTACGAGCAGTACTTC,CATSRDYSKRSYEQYF
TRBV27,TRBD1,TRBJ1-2,TGTGCCAGCAGCGTGACAGGGAACTATGGCTACACCTTC,CASSVTGNYGYTF
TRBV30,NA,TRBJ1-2,TGTGCCTGGAGTGTATCCGGGTATGGCTACACCTTC,CAWSVSGYGYTF
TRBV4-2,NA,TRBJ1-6,TGTGCCAGCAGCCAAGATCTAGGGGGATATTCACCCCTCCACTTT,CASSQDLGGYSPLHF
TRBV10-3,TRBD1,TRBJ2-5,TGTGCCATCAGCGGGACAGGGGGCCAAGAGACCCAGTACTTC,CAISGTGGQETQYF
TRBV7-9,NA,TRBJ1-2,TGTGCCAGCAGCTTAGCAGGGAGTTACTATGGCTACACCTTC,CASSLAGSYYGYTF
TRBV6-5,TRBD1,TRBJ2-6,TGTGCCAGCACACAGGGGGCAGGAGGGGCCAACGTCCTGACTTTC,CASTQGAGGANVLTF
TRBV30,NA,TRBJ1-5,TGTGCCTGGAGTGGCAGGGACAATCAGCCCCAGCATTTT,CAWSGRDNQPQHF
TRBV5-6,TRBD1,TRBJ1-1,TGTGCCAGCAGCTTTCCAGGGGGGACGAACACTGAAGCTTTCTTT,CASSFPGGTNTEAFF
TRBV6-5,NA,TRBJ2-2,TGTGCCAGCAGCACTCGATCCGGGGAGCTGTTTTTT,CASSTRSGELFF
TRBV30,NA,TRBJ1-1,TGTGCCTGGAGAACCCCCCTTTTGGGACAGAACACTGAAGCTTTCTTT,CAWRTPLLGQNTEAFF
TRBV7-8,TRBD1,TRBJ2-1,TGTGCCAGCAGCCAGGACAGGCTGCTAAACAATGAGCAGTTCTTC,CASSQDRLLNNEQFF
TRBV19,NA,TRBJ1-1,TGTGCCAGTAGTAGCACAGCGAACACTGAAGCTTTCTTT,CASSSTANTEAFF
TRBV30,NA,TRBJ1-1,TGTGCCTGGATCCGGGGTGCTGAAGCTTTCTTT,CAWIRGAEAFF
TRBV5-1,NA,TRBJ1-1,TGCGCCAGCAGCGAACGGCAGGGGAAGACTGAAGCTTTCTTT,CASSERQGKTEAFF
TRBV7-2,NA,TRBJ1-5,TGTGCCAGCAGCTTAGAGGTCAGGGTTGATCAGCCCCAGCATTTT,CASSLEVRVDQPQHF
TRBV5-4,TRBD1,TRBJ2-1,TGTGCCAGCAGCCCACAGGACAGGTACAATGAGCAGTTCTTC,CASSPQDRYNEQFF
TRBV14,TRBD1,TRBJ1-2,TGTGCCAGCAGCCGGGACAGGGCCAACGGCTACACCTTC,CASSRDRANGYTF
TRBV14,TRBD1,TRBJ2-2,TGTGCCAGCAGCCAAGACATGGGCAGGGGGTTCACCGGGGAGCTGTTTTTT,CASSQDMGRGFTGELFF
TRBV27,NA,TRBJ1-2,TGTGCCAGCCTCGGGGAGGGCTATGGCTACACCTTC,CASLGEGYGYTF
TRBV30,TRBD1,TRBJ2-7,TGTGCCTGGAGTGTTGGGACAGGGACCTACGAGCAGTACTTC,CAWSVGTGTYEQYF
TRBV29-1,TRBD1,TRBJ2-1,TGCAGCCTAAGACAGGGAAGCAATGAGCAGTTCTTC,CSLRQGSNEQFF